One sample yielded the 3 T cell receptor beta chains listed below, sequenced in a study of cytomegalovirus exposure and HLA in healthy donors (dated by TCRdb to 2017 to 2019). Library preparation was by the immunoSEQ multiplex PCR assay. A mixture of 60 forward primers for TCR Vbeta segments and 13 reverse primers for TCR Jbeta segments was used in the multiplex PCR. TCRdb holds this immuneACCESS table with in-frame rearrangements only. Some clones are missing; in checked studies, unresolved V genes explain under half, and the rest has no known cause. The sample records approximately 150,000 clones, roughly 72% of which are singletons. The top ten hold 1.5% to 1.9% of the sample. Material for sequencing was PBMCs. These receptors all stem from a man aged 35-49 years in good health and CMV-seronegative.

A word on this clone: Its ends do not fully match the called genes, so a read error is possible. The chain joins TRBV6-1 to TRBJ2-6, with 8 bases lining up with TRBD1. The germline CDR1 and CDR2 sequences are MNHNS and SASEGT. This CDR3 has 17 residues. CDR3 bases: TGTGCCAGCAGTGAATGGACAGGGAGCTCTGGGGCCAACGGCCTGACTTTC. Its protein is CASSEWTGSSGANGLTF.

As regards this clone: Sequence at one end of the junction differs from germline and may be a read error. J is TRBJ2-5 and V is TRBV15; 8 nucleotides line up with TRBD1. This CDR3 contains 14 residues. Germline V gene sequence: CDR1 LNHNV, CDR2 YYDKDF (reference sequence). CDR3 sequence: CAISRSQGEETQYF. The CDR3 region has the DNA TGTGCCATCAGCAGATCACAGGGGGAAGAGACCCAGTACTTC.

The chain employs TRBV19 and TRBJ1-4, with D possibly matching TRBD1 (5 bases). V lost 5 bases and J 0 bases, leaving 10 bases between the germline ends. Germline lookup yields CDR1 LNHDA and CDR2 SQIVND (reference sequence). The CDR3 is 15 residues long. CDR3 amino acids: CASSPGQTTNEKLFF. The CDR3 nucleotides are TGTGCCAGTAGTCCTGGACAAACAACTAATGAAAAACTGTTTTTT.